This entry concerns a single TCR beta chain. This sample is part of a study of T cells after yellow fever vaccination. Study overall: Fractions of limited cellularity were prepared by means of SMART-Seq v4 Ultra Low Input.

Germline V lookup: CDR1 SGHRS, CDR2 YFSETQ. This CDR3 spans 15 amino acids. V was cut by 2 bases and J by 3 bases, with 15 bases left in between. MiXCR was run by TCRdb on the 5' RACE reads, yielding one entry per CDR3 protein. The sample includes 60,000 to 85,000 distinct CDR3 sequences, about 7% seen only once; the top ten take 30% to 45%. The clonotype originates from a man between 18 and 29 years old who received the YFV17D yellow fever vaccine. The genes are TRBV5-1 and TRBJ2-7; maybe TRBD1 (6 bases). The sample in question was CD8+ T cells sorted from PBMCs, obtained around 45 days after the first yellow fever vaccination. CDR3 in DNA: TGCGCCAGCAGCTTCGGCAGACAAGGGGGCTACGAGCAGTACTTC. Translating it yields CASSFGRQGGYEQYF.